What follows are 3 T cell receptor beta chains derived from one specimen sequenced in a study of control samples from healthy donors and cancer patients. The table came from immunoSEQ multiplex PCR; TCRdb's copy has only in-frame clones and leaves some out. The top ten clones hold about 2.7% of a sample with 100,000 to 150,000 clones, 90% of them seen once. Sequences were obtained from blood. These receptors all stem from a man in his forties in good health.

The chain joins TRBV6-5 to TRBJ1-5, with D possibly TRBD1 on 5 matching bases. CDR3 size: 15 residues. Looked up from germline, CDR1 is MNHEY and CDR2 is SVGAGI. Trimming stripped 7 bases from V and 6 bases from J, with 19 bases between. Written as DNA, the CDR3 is TGTGCCAGCATGGTTGGCGCCGGGGGGGGTCAGCCCCAGCATTTT. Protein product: CASMVGAGGGQPQHF.

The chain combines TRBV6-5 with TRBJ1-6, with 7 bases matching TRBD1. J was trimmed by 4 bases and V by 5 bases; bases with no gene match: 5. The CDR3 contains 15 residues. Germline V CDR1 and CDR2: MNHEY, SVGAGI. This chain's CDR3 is CASSPLDRYNSPLHF. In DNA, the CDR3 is TGTGCCAGCAGTCCTTTGGACAGGTATAATTCACCCCTCCACTTT.

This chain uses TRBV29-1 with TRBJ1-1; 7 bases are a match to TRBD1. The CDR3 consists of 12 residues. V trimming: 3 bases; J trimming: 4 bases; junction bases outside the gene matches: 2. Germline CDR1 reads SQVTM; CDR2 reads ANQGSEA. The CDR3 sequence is CSVDNRGTEAFF. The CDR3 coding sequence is TGCAGCGTTGATAACAGGGGCACTGAAGCTTTCTTT.